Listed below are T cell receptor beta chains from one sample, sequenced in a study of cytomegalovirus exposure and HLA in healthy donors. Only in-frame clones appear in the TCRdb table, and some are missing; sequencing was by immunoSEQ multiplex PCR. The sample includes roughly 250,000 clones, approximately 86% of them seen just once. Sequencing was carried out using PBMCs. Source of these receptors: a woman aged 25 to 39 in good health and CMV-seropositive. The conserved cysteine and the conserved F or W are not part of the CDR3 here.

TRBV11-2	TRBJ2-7	ASSPPGGGTSSYEQY
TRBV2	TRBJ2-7	ASSEGWRDYEQY
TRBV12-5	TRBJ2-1	ASGLYWREGEQF
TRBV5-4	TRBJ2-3	ASSLRGGDTQY
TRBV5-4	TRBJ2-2	ASSWGQPVMTGELF
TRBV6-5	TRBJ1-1	ASTAGQMNTEAF
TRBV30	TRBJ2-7	AWSGGGGRNYEQY
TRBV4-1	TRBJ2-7	ASSQRTSGRVEQY
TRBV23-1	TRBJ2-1	ASSQSNPGTYNEQF
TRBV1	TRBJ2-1	TSSQEVAYYNEQF
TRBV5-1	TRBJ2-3	ASSGGQGVRTDTQY
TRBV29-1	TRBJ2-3	SVEGGFLSPRTDTQY
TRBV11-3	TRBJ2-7	ASSLDSAGGLWAEQY
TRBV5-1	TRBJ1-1	ASSLTADRDEAF
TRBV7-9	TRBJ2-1	ASTDRGAYNEQF
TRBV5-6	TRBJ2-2	ASSTTGNTGELF
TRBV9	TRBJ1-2	ASSPQVGGGYGYT
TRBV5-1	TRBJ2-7	ASKQGYEQY
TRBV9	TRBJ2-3	ASSVLAGGTDTQY
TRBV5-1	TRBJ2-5	ASSWTGTTGQETQY
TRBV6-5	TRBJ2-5	ASSSDRVIETQY
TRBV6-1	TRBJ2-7	ASRGLAGDAYEQY
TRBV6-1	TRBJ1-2	ASSTHFRDGYT
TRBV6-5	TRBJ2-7	ASNPGTGNSYEQY
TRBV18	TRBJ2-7	ASSPGGFLSYEQY
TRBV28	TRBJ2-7	ASSFEGRTNSYEQY
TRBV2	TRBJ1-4	ASSLGQASPTRLF
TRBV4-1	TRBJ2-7	ASSHTGNEQY
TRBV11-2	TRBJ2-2	ASSLDLPSGTGELF
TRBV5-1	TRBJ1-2	ASTLLPGGYYGYT